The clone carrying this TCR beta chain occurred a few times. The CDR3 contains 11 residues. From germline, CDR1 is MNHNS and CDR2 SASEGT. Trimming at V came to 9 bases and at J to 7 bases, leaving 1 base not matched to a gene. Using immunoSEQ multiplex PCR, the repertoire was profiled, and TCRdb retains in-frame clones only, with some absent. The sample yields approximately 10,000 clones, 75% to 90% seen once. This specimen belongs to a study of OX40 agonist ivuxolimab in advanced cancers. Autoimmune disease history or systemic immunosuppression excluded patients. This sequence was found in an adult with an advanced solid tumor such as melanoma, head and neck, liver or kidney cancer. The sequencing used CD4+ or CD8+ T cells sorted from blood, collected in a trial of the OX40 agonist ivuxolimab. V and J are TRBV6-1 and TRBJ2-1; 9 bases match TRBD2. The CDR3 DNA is TGTGCCAGTGCGGGGGGGAATGAGCAGTTCTTC. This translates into CASAGGNEQFF.